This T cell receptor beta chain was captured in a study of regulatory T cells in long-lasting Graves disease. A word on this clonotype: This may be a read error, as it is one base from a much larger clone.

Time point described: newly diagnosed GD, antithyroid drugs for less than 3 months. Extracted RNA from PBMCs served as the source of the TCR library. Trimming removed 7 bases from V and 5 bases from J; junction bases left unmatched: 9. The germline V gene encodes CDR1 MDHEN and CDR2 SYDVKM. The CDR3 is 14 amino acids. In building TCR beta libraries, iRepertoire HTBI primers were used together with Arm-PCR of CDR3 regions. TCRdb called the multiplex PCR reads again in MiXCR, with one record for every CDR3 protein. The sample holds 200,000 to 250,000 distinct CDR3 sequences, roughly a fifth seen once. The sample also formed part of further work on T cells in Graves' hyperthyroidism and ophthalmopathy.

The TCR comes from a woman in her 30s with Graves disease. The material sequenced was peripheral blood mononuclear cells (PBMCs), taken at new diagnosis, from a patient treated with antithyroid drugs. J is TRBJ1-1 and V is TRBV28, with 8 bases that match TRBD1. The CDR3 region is CASNQGRQGTEAFF. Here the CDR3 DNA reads TGTGCCAGCAACCAAGGCCGACAGGGGACTGAAGCTTTCTTT.